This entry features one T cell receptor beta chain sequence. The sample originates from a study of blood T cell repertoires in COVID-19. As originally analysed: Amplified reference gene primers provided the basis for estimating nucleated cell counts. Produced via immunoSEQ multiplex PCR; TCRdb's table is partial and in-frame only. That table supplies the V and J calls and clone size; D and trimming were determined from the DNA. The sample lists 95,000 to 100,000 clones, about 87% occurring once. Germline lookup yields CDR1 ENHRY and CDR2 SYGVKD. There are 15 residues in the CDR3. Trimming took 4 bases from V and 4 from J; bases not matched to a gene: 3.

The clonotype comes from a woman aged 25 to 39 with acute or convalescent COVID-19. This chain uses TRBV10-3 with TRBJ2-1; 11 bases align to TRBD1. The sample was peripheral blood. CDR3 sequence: CAISAGTGGYNEQFF. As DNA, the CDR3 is TGTGCCATCAGTGCGGGGACAGGGGGATACAATGAGCAGTTCTTC.